What follows is one TCR beta chain and its context. Germline CDR1 DFQATT, CDR2 SNEGSKA (reference sequence). The CDR3 length is 13 residues. Trimming removed 6 bases at V and 2 bases at J, with 13 bases between. The data were obtained in a study of T-cell memory formation after mild COVID-19. TCRdb used MiXCR to reprocess the 5' RACE reads, holding one entry per CDR3 protein. The sample carries 140,000 to 150,000 distinct CDR3 sequences, roughly 6.2% recorded once. The sample comprised PBMCs or a T cell subset sorted from them (not recorded which). This chain uses TRBV20-1 with TRBJ1-1; D remains ambiguous. The receptor's source is an adult woman who had mild COVID-19 (a few samples of this study predate the infection). Cell type and time point are not known. In DNA, the CDR3 is TGCAGTGCGACGGACGTTATAAACACTGAAGCTTTCTTT. Its translation: CSATDVINTEAFF.